The 21 T cell receptor beta chains below all came from one sample that was sequenced in a study of stem cell transplantation in POMP-related autoinflammatory disease. The protocol was immunoSEQ multiplex PCR, while the TCRdb copy is restricted to in-frame clones and leaves out a portion. The sample has over 60,000 clones; approximately 90% are singletons. The sequencing used CD4+ T cells from PBMCs, collected after stem cell transplantation. Receptors were obtained from a human patient with POMP-related autoinflammation and immune dysregulation (PRAID). A share of the T cells may be of graft donor origin.

The chain has TRBV27 and TRBJ1-4; D remains ambiguous. The CDR3 extends over 13 amino acids. The V gene lost 2 bases and the J gene lost 3 bases, with 4 bases spanning the gap. CDR1 and CDR2 (germline): MNHEY, SMNVEV (reference sequence). The CDR3 nucleotides read TGTGCCAGCAGTTTACTTGCTAATGAAAAACTGTTTTTT. Protein sequence: CASSLLANEKLFF.

The chain couples TRBV5-8 to TRBJ1-1; TRBD1 might be the D (5 bases). CDR1 and CDR2 from the germline V gene are SGHTS and YDEGEE. The V gene lost 2 bases and the J gene lost 4 bases, with 12 bases spanning the gap. CDR3 length: 14 amino acids. CDR3 residues: CASSLRGAVTEAFF. The CDR3 coding sequence is TGTGCCAGCAGCTTAAGGGGCGCGGTCACTGAAGCTTTCTTT.

The chain links TRBV5-5 to TRBJ1-2, with D possibly TRBD1 on 6 matching bases. CDR3 length equals 15 residues. Per germline, CDR1 SGHKS and CDR2 YYEKEE (reference sequence). V gave up 4 bases and J gave up 3 bases, with 16 bases separating them. CDR3 protein: CASSKLRQEHYGYTF. CDR3 in DNA: TGTGCCAGCAGCAAACTTCGACAGGAGCACTATGGCTACACCTTC.

This clone was observed a single time. The J gene is TRBJ2-5, the V gene TRBV28, with D possibly being TRBD2 (5 bases). The J call may be in error: the DNA end matches TRBJ2-7 better. Germline V CDR1 and CDR2: MDHEN, SYDVKM. The CDR3 is made up of 14 amino acids. In DNA, the CDR3 is TGTGCCAGCAGTTCACCCCGACATAGCGACGAGCAGTACTTC. The encoded protein is CASSSPRHSDEQYF.

The chain has TRBV18 and TRBJ2-5, with a tentative D call TRBD1 (6 bases). The germline V gene encodes CDR1 KGHSH and CDR2 LQKENI. Trimming left V 2 bases short and J 5 bases short, with 12 bases between. CDR3 length: 14 amino acids. The CDR3 sequence is CASSPTGNLETQYF. CDR3 bases: TGTGCCAGCTCACCAACAGGGAATCTCGAGACCCAGTACTTC.

The CDR3 region has the DNA TGCGCCAGCAGCTTGGGAGCGGAGACCCAGTACTTC. This gives the protein CASSLGAETQYF. This rearrangement joins TRBV5-1 to TRBJ2-5; D is uncertain. Germline-derived CDR1 and CDR2 are SGHRS and YFSETQ. The CDR3 covers 12 residues. V lost 0 bases, J lost 5 bases, and 5 bases lay in between.

V is TRBV15 and J is TRBJ2-3; the D is unclear. The CDR3 length is 12 residues. Per the germline V gene, CDR1 is LNHNV and CDR2 is YYDKDF (reference sequence). Trimming cost V 1 base and J 4 bases, with 3 bases left between them. CDR3: CATSRVADTQYF. Here the CDR3 DNA reads TGTGCCACCAGCAGAGTTGCAGATACGCAGTATTTT.

V is TRBV30 and J is TRBJ1-5, with D maybe TRBD1 (6 bases). This CDR3 comprises 14 residues. Germline V gives CDR1 GTSNPN, CDR2 SVGIG (reference sequence). V shed 2 bases and J shed 5 bases, with 13 bases lying between them. The CDR3 loop reads CAWSKQGRDQPQHF. Here the CDR3 DNA reads TGTGCCTGGAGTAAACAGGGAAGGGATCAGCCCCAGCATTTT.

The genes are TRBV18 and TRBJ2-3; 7 bases are shared with TRBD1. J was trimmed by 5 bases and V by 3 bases; bases with no gene match: 5. CDR3 length equals 14 residues. Germline CDR1 KGHSH, CDR2 LQKENI. This CDR3 reads CASSPDRVGDTQYF. The CDR3 nucleotides are TGTGCCAGCTCACCTGACAGGGTGGGAGATACGCAGTATTTT.

The rearrangement links TRBV7-9 to TRBJ2-3, with D tentatively TRBD1 or TRBD2 (5 bases each). Germline V gene data show CDR1 as SEHNR and CDR2 as FQNEAQ (reference sequence). The CDR3 consists of 14 residues. Trimming cost V 0 bases and J 7 bases, with 11 bases left between them. The CDR3 loop reads CASSLASGGNTQYF. In nucleotides, the CDR3 is TGTGCCAGCAGCTTAGCGAGTGGGGGTAATACGCAGTATTTT. Full variable domain (remainder filled in from reference TRBV7-9 and TRBJ2-3): DTGVSQNPRHKITKRGQNVTFRCDPISEHNRLYWYRQTLGQGPEFLTYFQNEAQLEKSRLLSDRFSAERPKGSFSTLEIQRTEQGDSAMYLCASSLASGGNTQYFGPGTRLTVL.

The J gene is TRBJ1-5, the V gene TRBV19; D remains unclear. The CDR3 is 14 residues long. V shed 8 bases and J shed 0 bases, with 11 bases lying between them. Germline loops: CDR1 LNHDA, CDR2 SQIVND (reference sequence). The CDR3 sequence is CASAETHSNQPQHF. CDR3 in DNA: TGTGCCAGTGCCGAAACACATAGCAATCAGCCCCAGCATTTT.

The V call is TRBV6-2 or TRBV6-3, the J call TRBJ1-6; the D is unclear. The CDR3 extends over 16 amino acids. Germline assignment: CDR1 MNHEY and CDR2 SVGEGT. The V gene lost 6 bases and the J gene lost 6 bases, with 18 bases spanning the gap. CDR3 in DNA: TGTGCCAGCAGCGCGAGACCGGTCGCCTTTAATTCACCCCTCCACTTT. Its protein is CASSARPVAFNSPLHF.

The rearrangement links TRBV30 to TRBJ2-7; TRBD2 aligns across 9 bases. Trimming removed 1 base from V and 1 base from J; junction bases left unmatched: 5. CDR1 is GTSNPN, CDR2 SVGIG, per germline (reference sequence). This CDR3 comprises 15 residues. DNA for the CDR3: TGTGCCTGGAGTGCGGGGACTAGCAGGTCCTACGAGCAGTACTTC. This sequence encodes CAWSAGTSRSYEQYF.

V is TRBV21-1 and J is TRBJ1-6; the table's TRBD1 call for D was not verified on the DNA. TRBV21-1 is reported as a pseudogene. The CDR3 is 15 residues long. CDR3 bases: TGTGCCAGCGGACCAGGGCACTCCTATAATTCACCCCTCCACTTT. Amino acids: CASGPGHSYNSPLHF.

This clone occurred once. V usage is TRBV6-6 and J usage is TRBJ1-5; 9 positions match TRBD1. V shed 5 bases and J 9 bases; nucleotides not matched to a gene: 8. CDR1 MNHNY and CDR2 SVGAGI come from the germline V gene (reference sequence). This CDR3 has 14 residues. CDR3 DNA: TGTGCCAGCAGTCCGGGACAGGGACATTGGCCCCAGCATTTT. Translating gives CASSPGQGHWPQHF.

This clone has a single count. The chain employs TRBV6-2 or TRBV6-3 and TRBJ2-5; TRBD1 is a possible D gene (5 bases). This CDR3 comprises 13 residues. Trimming cost V 2 bases and J 5 bases, with 9 bases left between them. Germline loops: CDR1 MNHEY, CDR2 SVGEGT. CDR3 protein: CASSYPGKETQYF. The CDR3 nucleotides are TGTGCCAGCAGTTACCCAGGGAAGGAGACCCAGTACTTC.

The rearrangement links TRBV28 to TRBJ1-2; D not certain. Per germline, CDR1 MDHEN and CDR2 SYDVKM. The V end lost 5 bases, the J end lost 7 bases, and 11 bases lay between the germline ends. The CDR3 runs to 12 residues. CDR3: CASSTWVAGYTF. Here the CDR3 DNA reads TGTGCCAGCAGTACCTGGGTGGCTGGCTACACCTTC.

The chain is built from TRBV6-5 and TRBJ2-3, with D maybe TRBD2 (5 bases). This CDR3 is built from 15 residues. V lost 4 bases and J 4 bases, leaving 15 bases between the germline ends. Germline V lookup: CDR1 MNHEY, CDR2 SVGAGI. The CDR3 region is CASSSGRPGADTQYF. For the CDR3, the DNA is TGTGCCAGCAGTTCCGGACGGCCCGGGGCAGATACGCAGTATTTT.

The chain carries TRBV2 and TRBJ1-3; TRBD1 matches 7 bases. The CDR3 has 16 amino acids. J lost 0 bases, V lost 1 base, and 3 bases had no gene match. Looked up from germline, CDR1 is SNHLY and CDR2 is FYNNEI. In nucleotides, the CDR3 is TGTGCCAGCAGTGAAGGCAGGGACAGCTCTGGAAACACCATATATTTT. This gives the protein CASSEGRDSSGNTIYF.

The CDR3 sequence: CASSLGGGDLRVGETQYF. The CDR3 DNA sequence: TGCGCCAGCAGCTTGGGGGGTGGGGACCTTCGAGTCGGTGAGACCCAGTACTTC. The chain is built from TRBV5-1 and TRBJ2-5, with D perhaps TRBD1 or TRBD2 (5 bases each). The V gene lost 0 bases and the J gene lost 5 bases, with 23 bases spanning the gap. Germline V CDR1 and CDR2: SGHRS, YFSETQ. This CDR3 is built from 18 residues. Full variable domain (outside the CDR3, taken from reference TRBV5-1 and TRBJ2-5): KAGVTQTPRYLIKTRGQQVTLSCSPISGHRSVSWYQQTPGQGLQFLFEYFSETQRNKGNFPGRFSGRQFSNSRSEMNVSTLELGDSALYLCASSLGGGDLRVGETQYFGPGTRLLVL.

The DNA of the CDR3 is TGTGCCAGCATCCCCAGGGGGAGAGGGGAGACCCAGTACTTC. This sequence encodes CASIPRGRGETQYF. The V and J genes are TRBV6-2 or TRBV6-3 and TRBJ2-5; 7 bases are a match to TRBD1. J gave up 5 bases and V 7 bases, and 10 bases lay outside the gene matches. Germline-derived CDR1 and CDR2 are MNHEY and SVGEGT. CDR3 length: 14 residues.